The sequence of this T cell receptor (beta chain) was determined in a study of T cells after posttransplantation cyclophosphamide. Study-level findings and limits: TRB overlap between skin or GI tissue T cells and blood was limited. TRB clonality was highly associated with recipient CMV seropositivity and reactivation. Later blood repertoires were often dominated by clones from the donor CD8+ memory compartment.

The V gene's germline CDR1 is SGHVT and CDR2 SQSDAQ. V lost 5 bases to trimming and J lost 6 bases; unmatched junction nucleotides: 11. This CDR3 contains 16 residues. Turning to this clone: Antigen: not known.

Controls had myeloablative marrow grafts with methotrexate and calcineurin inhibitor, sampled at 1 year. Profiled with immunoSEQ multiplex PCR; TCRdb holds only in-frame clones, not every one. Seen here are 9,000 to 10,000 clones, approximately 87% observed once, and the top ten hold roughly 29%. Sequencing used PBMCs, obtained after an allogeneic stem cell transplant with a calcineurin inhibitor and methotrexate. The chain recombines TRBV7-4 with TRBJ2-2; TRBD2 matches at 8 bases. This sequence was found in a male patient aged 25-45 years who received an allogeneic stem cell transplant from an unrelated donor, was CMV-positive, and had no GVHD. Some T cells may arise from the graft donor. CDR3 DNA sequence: TGTGCCAGCAGCCGACTAGCGACGATTGCTTCCGGGGAGCTGTTTTTT. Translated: CASSRLATIASGELFF.